This is a list of T cell receptor beta chains from one sample in a study of human T cells and chemical hapten exposure. TCRdb re-derived calls from the RACE reads in MiXCR, one entry per CDR3 protein. Of under 90,000 distinct CDR3 sequences in the sample, 8.5% were seen once. This specimen was whole blood, taken in connection with sensitization to the hapten diphenylcyclopropenone (DPC). Source of these receptors: a woman in her forties or fifties with alopecia areata. Some clones in this sample may be carry-over from other donors' samples. Each CDR3 is given with its conserved first and last residue. Fields, in order: V gene, clone size, J gene, D gene, CDR3 length, CDR3 DNA, CDR3 protein. A D gene is named only where the DNA matches it firmly. Where a row states a size, it is once, few, many or the class of an expanded clone; other rows omit it.

>TRBV5-6|medium-sized|TRBJ1-1|.|11
TGTGCCAGCAGCTTGGGCCCTGAAGCTTTCTTT
CASSLGPEAFF
>TRBV10-3|many|TRBJ1-4|.|13
TGTGCCATCAGTGGGGACCCCCGTGAAAAACTGTTTTTT
CAISGDPREKLFF
>TRBV7-2|few|TRBJ2-1|TRBD1|17
TGTGCCAGCAGCTTACGCCAGACAGGGTACTCCTACAATGAGCAGTTCTTC
CASSLRQTGYSYNEQFF
>TRBV7-9|few|TRBJ1-6|.|12
TGTGCCAGCAGCCACGGGGGTTCACCCCTCCACTTT
CASSHGGSPLHF
>TRBV12-3/TRBV12-4|many|TRBJ1-5|.|16
TGTGCCAGCAGTTGGGGACCACGGGGGAGGATTCAGCCCCAGCATTTT
CASSWGPRGRIQPQHF
>TRBV12-2|few|TRBJ2-3|.|16
TGTGCAAGTCGCCGCGGATGGGGACTGTGCACAGATACGCAGTATTTT
CASRRGWGLCTDTQYF
>TRBV5-6|.|TRBJ1-2|.|13
TGTGCCAGCAGCTTAAGGGCTGACTATGGCTACACCTTC
CASSLRADYGYTF
>TRBV5-1|.|TRBJ2-6|.|14
TGCGCCAGCAGTAGGATGGCTGGGGCCAACGTCCTGACTTTC
CASSRMAGANVLTF
>TRBV10-3|many|TRBJ1-4|.|15
TGTGCCATCAGTGAGTCTAGCGGGGGCGAAGCAAAACTGTTTTTT
CAISESSGGEAKLFF
>TRBV29-1|.|TRBJ1-3|.|12
TGCAGCGGTTCAGGGGTCGGAAACACCATATATTTT
CSGSGVGNTIYF
>TRBV7-8|once|TRBJ2-3|.|13
TGTGCCAGCAGCTTAAAGAGGGCAGATACGCAGTATTTT
CASSLKRADTQYF
>TRBV28|few|TRBJ2-1|.|12
TGTGCCAGCAGTTTACCCCCGTATGAGCAGTTCTTC
CASSLPPYEQFF
>TRBV29-1|few|TRBJ2-1|.|14
TGCAGCGTTGAAAGGGACGGGTCCTACAATGAGCAGTTCTTC
CSVERDGSYNEQFF
>TRBV9|many|TRBJ1-1|.|13
TGTGCCAGCAGCGTTGGACACAACACTGAAGCTTTCTTT
CASSVGHNTEAFF
>TRBV7-9|.|TRBJ2-5|.|14
TGTGCCAGCAGCTGGACGGGGATGCAAGAGACCCAGTACTTC
CASSWTGMQETQYF
>TRBV18|few|TRBJ2-4|.|17
TGTGCCAGCACCACCTATTCCGACAGGCTTGCCAAAAACATTCAGTACTTC
CASTTYSDRLAKNIQYF
>TRBV7-9|few|TRBJ2-1|TRBD2|13
TGTGCCATGACAATAGCGGGGGGCAGTGAGCAGTTCTTC
CAMTIAGGSEQFF
>TRBV28|.|TRBJ2-7|.|13
TGTGCCAGCAATTCAATGAAGAAGGATGAGCAGTACTTC
CASNSMKKDEQYF
>TRBV10-1|few|TRBJ2-3|TRBD1|15
TGCGCCAGCAGCGCAGTGGCAGGGGGCGCGAATACGCAGTATTTT
CASSAVAGGANTQYF
>TRBV5-4|few|TRBJ2-2|TRBD2|16
TGTGCCAGCAGTAGTGGACTAGCGGGGTTTACCGGGGAGCTGTTTTTT
CASSSGLAGFTGELFF
>TRBV28|many|TRBJ2-4|.|15
TGTGCCAGCAGTAGGGCCGGGCCGACGTCGGGCATTCAGTACTTC
CASSRAGPTSGIQYF
>TRBV5-6|.|TRBJ1-2|.|13
TGTGCCAGCAGTCAAGGGACGGTTTATGGCTACACCTTC
CASSQGTVYGYTF
>TRBV30|.|TRBJ2-1|.|13
TGTGCCTGGAGCTGGGCTCGCTACAATGAGCAGTTCTTC
CAWSWARYNEQFF
>TRBV9|few|TRBJ2-3|TRBD1|22
TGTGCCAGCAGCGGAAACCCCGGGACAGGGTTTGTTGAGGGAGGGTACACAGATACGCAGTATTTT
CASSGNPGTGFVEGGYTDTQYF
>TRBV12-3/TRBV12-4|few|TRBJ2-5|.|15
TGTGCCAGCAGTTTCCTCTCCGGAGCCCAAGAGACCCAGTACTTC
CASSFLSGAQETQYF
>TRBV29-1|many|TRBJ1-1|.|13
TGCAGCGTTGCGGAGAGGTTGAACGCTGAAGCTTTCTTT
CSVAERLNAEAFF
>TRBV5-1|few|TRBJ2-3|TRBD2|18
TGCGCCAGCCAAACAGGCTCCGGACTAGCGGGGATCACAGATACGCAGTATTTT
CASQTGSGLAGITDTQYF
>TRBV10-1|few|TRBJ2-1|.|16
TGCGCCAGCAGTGAGTCTGTGGGAGAAGGATCGAATGAGCAGTTCTTC
CASSESVGEGSNEQFF
>TRBV5-1|many|TRBJ1-4|.|14
TGCGCCAGCAGTGATGGCTCAGGGATAGAAAAACTGTTTTTT
CASSDGSGIEKLFF
>TRBV6-2/TRBV6-3|.|TRBJ2-5|.|13
TGTGCCAGCAGCATGGCCCACCAAGAGACCCAGTACTTC
CASSMAHQETQYF
>TRBV5-5|few|TRBJ1-2|TRBD1|15
TGTGCCAGCAGCTTGGGGCAGGGGGTTAACTATGGCTACACCTTC
CASSLGQGVNYGYTF
>TRBV19|.|TRBJ2-3|.|12
TGTGCCAGTAGTATAGCCGCAGATACGCAGTATTTT
CASSIAADTQYF
>TRBV7-2|.|TRBJ2-3|TRBD2|17
TGTGCCAGCAGCCGCCCCGGGGGGGGCAGCCCCACAGATACGCAGTATTTT
CASSRPGGGSPTDTQYF
>TRBV27|.|TRBJ2-1|.|16
TGTGCCAGCAGCCCCTCAGAGGGGAGCTCCTACAATGAGCAGTTCTTC
CASSPSEGSSYNEQFF
>TRBV13|.|TRBJ1-1|TRBD1|16
TGTGCCAGCAGCCCTACCGGGACAGGGGTTCGCACTGAAGCTTTCTTT
CASSPTGTGVRTEAFF
>TRBV29-1|many|TRBJ1-1|.|13
TGCAGCGTTGAGTACGGTCAGAACACTGAAGCTTTCTTT
CSVEYGQNTEAFF
>TRBV24-1|many|TRBJ1-1|TRBD1|15
TGTGCCACCAGTGATCCAAGAACAGGGGGGTCTGAAGCTTTCTTT
CATSDPRTGGSEAFF
>TRBV12-3/TRBV12-4|few|TRBJ1-2|TRBD1|16
TGTGCCAGCAGTTTACAAAGGCACAGGGGGCTCTATGGCTACACCTTC
CASSLQRHRGLYGYTF
>TRBV2|few|TRBJ2-1|TRBD2|13
TGTGCCAGCAGTGTCGTCAGCGGGGGGGTGGAGTTCTTC
CASSVVSGGVEFF